This T cell receptor (beta chain) stems from a study of cytomegalovirus exposure and HLA in healthy donors. PCR was performed using 60 Vbeta and 13 Jbeta primers. Sequencing was performed with immunoSEQ multiplex PCR; in TCRdb, only in-frame clones are kept and a portion is missing. This table has 90,000 to 120,000 clones, approximately 79% appearing once. Germline V gives CDR1 SGHRS, CDR2 YFSETQ. This CDR3 spans 17 amino acids. Deletions cut 2 bases from V and 4 bases from J, with 21 bases between. The origin of this receptor is a man aged 18 to 29 in good health and CMV-seronegative. Sample: PBMCs. V is TRBV5-1 and J is TRBJ1-1; possible D gene TRBD1, 5 bases. The chain's CDR3 is CASSLARGVGVGTEAFF. CDR3 nucleotides: TGCGCCAGCAGCTTAGCCCGGGGGGTCGGAGTCGGCACTGAAGCTTTCTTT.